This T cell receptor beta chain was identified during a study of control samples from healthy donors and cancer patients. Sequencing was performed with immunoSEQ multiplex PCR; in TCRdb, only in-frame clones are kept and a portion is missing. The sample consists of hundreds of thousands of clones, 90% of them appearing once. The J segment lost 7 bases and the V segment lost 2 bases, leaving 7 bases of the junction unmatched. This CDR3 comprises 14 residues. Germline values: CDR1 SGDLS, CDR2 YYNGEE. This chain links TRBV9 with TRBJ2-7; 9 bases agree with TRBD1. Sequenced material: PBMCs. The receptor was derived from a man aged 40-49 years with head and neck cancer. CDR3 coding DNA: TGTGCCAGCAGCGTCGGGACAGGGCGATCGGAGCAGTACTTC. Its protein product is CASSVGTGRSEQYF.